The T cell receptor beta chain under discussion was sequenced for a study of regulatory T cells in long-lasting Graves disease. Through Arm-PCR of CDR3 regions and iRepertoire HTBI primers, TCR beta libraries were built. TCRdb redid the calling of the multiplex PCR reads with MiXCR, one entry per CDR3 protein. Of 500,000 or so distinct CDR3 sequences listed, about 16% are singletons. Germline V gene lookup returns CDR1 MDHEN and CDR2 SYDVKM. This CDR3 is 17 amino acids long. After removal of 5 bases from V and 5 bases from J, the junction contained 15 bases not matched to a gene. Time point reported: newly diagnosed GD, antithyroid drugs for less than 3 months. The TCR library was made from RNA that had been extracted from PBMCs in TRIzol. Investigators report Graves' disease was diagnosed under American Thyroid Association guidelines. Findings and limits, study-wide: Persistent cases of Graves' showed reduced TCR diversity relative to newly diagnosed patients.

On this clonotype itself: Its cognate antigen is unknown.

The sample was also linked to a second study, of T cells in Graves' hyperthyroidism and ophthalmopathy. From that second work: During a first-round RT-PCR of the TCR CDR3, the HTBI primer set was used.

The chain is built from TRBV28 and TRBJ2-3, with TRBD2 matching 8 bases. The clonotype originates from a middle-aged woman with Graves disease. Sequencing used peripheral blood mononuclear cells (PBMCs), obtained at new diagnosis, from a patient treated with antithyroid drugs. The CDR3 loop is CASSRQGLANGGDTQYF. The CDR3 nucleotides read TGTGCCAGCAGTAGACAAGGACTAGCTAATGGAGGAGATACGCAGTATTTT.